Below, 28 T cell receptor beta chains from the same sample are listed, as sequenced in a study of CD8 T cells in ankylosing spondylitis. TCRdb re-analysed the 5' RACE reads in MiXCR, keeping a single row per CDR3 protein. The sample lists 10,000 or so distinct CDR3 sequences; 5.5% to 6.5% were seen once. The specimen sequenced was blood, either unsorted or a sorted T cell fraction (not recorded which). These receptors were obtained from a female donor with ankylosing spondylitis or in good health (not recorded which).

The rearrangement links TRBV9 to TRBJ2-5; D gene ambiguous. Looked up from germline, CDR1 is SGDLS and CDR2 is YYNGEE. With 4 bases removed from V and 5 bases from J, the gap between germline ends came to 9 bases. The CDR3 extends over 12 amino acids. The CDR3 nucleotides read TGTGCCAGCAGCTCCGGTAGTGAGACCCAGTACTTC. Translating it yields CASSSGSETQYF.

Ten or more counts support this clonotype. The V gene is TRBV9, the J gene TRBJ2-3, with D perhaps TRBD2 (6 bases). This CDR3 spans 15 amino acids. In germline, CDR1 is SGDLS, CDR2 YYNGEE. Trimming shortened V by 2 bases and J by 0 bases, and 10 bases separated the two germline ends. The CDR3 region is CASSVIGTSTDTQYF. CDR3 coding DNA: TGTGCCAGCAGCGTGATCGGGACTAGCACAGATACGCAGTATTTT.

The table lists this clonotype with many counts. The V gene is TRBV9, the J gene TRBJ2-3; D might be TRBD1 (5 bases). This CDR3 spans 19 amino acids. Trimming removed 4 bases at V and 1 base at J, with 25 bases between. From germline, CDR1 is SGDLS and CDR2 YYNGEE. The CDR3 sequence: CASSILKGPREDRTDTQYF. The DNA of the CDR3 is TGTGCCAGCAGCATCCTAAAGGGGCCCAGAGAGGATCGCACAGATACGCAGTATTTT.

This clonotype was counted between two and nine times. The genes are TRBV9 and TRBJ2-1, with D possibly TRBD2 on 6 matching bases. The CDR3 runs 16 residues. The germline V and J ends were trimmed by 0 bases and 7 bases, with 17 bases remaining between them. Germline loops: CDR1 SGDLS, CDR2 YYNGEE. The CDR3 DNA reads TGTGCCAGCAGCGTAGTGGGGGGACCTCCGGGGAATGAGCAGTTCTTC. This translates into CASSVVGGPPGNEQFF.

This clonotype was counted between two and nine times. This CDR3 is CASSGVAGQSYNEQFF. DNA of the CDR3: TGTGCCAGCAGCGGGGTAGCGGGTCAGTCCTACAATGAGCAGTTCTTC. The gene calls are TRBV9 and TRBJ2-1; 7 nucleotides line up with TRBD2. The CDR3 consists of 16 residues. The germline V gene has CDR1 SGDLS and CDR2 YYNGEE. J was trimmed by 1 base and V by 3 bases; bases with no gene match: 7. The whole variable domain, filled in from reference TRBV9 and TRBJ2-1, reads DSGVTQTPKHLITATGQRVTLRCSPRSGDLSVYWYQQSLDQGLQFLIQYYNGEERAKGNILERFSAQQFPDLHSELNLSSLELGDSALYFCASSGVAGQSYNEQFFGPGTRLTVL.

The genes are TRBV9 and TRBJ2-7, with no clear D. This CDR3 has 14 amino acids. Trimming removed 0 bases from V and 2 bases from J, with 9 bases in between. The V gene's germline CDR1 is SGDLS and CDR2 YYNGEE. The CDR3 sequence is CASSVGAPTYEQYF. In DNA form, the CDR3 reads TGTGCCAGCAGCGTAGGTGCCCCCACCTACGAGCAGTACTTC.

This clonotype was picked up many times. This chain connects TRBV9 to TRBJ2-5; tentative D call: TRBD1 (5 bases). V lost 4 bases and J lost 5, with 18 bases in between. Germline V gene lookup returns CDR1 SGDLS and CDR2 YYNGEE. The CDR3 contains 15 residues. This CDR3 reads CASSPSGGHGETQYF. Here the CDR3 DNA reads TGTGCCAGCAGCCCATCCGGCGGACACGGGGAGACCCAGTACTTC.

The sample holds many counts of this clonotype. CDR3 sequence reads: CASSGVESGYTF. The CDR3 DNA reads as TGTGCCAGCAGCGGAGTGGAGTCCGGCTACACCTTC. The gene calls are TRBV9 and TRBJ1-2; D remains unclear. The CDR3 extends over 12 amino acids. Trimming removed 3 bases from V and 8 bases from J, with 11 bases in between. CDR1 is SGDLS and CDR2 is YYNGEE in the germline V gene.

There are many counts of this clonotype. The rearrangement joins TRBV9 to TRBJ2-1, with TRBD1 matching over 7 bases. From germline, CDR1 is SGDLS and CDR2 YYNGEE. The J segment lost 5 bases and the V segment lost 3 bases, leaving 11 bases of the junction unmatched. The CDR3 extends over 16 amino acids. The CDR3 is CASSADRTGGDNEQFF. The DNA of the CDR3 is TGTGCCAGCAGCGCCGACCGGACAGGTGGAGACAATGAGCAGTTCTTC.

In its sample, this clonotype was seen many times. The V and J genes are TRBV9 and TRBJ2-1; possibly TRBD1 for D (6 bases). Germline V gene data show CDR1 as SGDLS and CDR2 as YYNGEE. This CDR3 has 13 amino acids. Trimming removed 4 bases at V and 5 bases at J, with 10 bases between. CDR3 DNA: TGTGCCAGCAGCCCCGGGACAAACAATGAGCAGTTCTTC. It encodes CASSPGTNNEQFF.

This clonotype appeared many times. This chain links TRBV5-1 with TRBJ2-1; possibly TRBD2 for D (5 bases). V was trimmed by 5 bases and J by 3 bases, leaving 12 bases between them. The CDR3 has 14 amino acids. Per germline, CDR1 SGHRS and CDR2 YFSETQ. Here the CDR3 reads CASRKEGNYNEQFF. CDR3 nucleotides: TGCGCCAGCAGAAAAGAGGGAAACTACAATGAGCAGTTCTTC.

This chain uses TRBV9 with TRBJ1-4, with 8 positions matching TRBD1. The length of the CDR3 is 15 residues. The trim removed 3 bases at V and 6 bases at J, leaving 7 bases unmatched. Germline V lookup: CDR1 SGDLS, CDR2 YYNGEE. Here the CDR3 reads CASSGFGQGDEKLFF. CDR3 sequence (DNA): TGTGCCAGCAGCGGCTTCGGACAGGGTGATGAAAAACTGTTTTTT. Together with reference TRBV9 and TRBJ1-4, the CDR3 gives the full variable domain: DSGVTQTPKHLITATGQRVTLRCSPRSGDLSVYWYQQSLDQGLQFLIQYYNGEERAKGNILERFSAQQFPDLHSELNLSSLELGDSALYFCASSGFGQGDEKLFFGSGTQLSVL.

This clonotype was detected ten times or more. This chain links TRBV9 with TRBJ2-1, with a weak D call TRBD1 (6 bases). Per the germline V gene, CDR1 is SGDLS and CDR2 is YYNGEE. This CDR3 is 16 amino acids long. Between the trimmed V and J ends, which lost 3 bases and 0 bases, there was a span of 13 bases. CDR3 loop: CASSAVDRSSYNEQFF. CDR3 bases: TGTGCCAGCAGCGCAGTGGACAGAAGCTCCTACAATGAGCAGTTCTTC.

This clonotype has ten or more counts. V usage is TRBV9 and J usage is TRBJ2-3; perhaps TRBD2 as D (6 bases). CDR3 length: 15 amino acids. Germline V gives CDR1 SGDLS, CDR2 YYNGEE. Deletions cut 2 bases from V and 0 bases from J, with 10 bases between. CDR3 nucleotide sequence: TGTGCCAGCAGCGTCGCGGGGTACAGCACAGATACGCAGTATTTT. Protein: CASSVAGYSTDTQYF.

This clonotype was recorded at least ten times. The CDR3 DNA is TGTGCCAGCAGCCTCACAGGGGGAGGTAATCAGCCCCAGCATTTT. Translating it yields CASSLTGGGNQPQHF. The V and J genes are TRBV9 and TRBJ1-5; TRBD1 matches at 8 bases. Trimming removed 4 bases from V and 4 bases from J; junction bases left unmatched: 7. CDR1 and CDR2 (germline): SGDLS, YYNGEE. The CDR3 is 15 amino acids.

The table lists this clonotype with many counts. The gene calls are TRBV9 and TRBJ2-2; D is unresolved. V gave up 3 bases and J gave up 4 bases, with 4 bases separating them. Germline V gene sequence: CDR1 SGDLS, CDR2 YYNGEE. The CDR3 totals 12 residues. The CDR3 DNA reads TGTGCCAGCAGCGGATTCACCGGGGAGCTGTTTTTT. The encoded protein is CASSGFTGELFF.

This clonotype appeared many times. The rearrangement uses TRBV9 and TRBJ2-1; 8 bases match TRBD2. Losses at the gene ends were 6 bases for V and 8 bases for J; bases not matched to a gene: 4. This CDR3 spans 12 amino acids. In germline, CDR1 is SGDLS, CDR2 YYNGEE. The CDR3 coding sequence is TGTGCCAGCAACCTAGCGGGCGATGAGCAGTTCTTC. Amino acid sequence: CASNLAGDEQFF.

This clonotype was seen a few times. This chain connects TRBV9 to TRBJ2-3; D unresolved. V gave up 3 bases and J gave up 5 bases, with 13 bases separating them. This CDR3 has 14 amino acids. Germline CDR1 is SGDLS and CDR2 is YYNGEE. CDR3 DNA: TGTGCCAGCAGCGGGGCTCCTGGGAAAGATACGCAGTATTTT. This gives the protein CASSGAPGKDTQYF.

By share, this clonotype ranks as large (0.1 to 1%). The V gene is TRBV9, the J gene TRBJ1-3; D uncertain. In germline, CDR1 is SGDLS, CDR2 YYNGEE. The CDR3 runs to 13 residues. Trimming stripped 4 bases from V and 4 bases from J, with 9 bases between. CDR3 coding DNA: TGTGCCAGCAGCCCTAGTGGGGGAAACACCATATATTTT. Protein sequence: CASSPSGGNTIYF.

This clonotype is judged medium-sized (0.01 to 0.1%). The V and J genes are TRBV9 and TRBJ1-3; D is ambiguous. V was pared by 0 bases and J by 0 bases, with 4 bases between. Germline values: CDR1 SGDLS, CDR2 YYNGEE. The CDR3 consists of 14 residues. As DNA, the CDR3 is TGTGCCAGCAGCGTAGCGGACTCTGGAAACACCATATATTTT. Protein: CASSVADSGNTIYF.

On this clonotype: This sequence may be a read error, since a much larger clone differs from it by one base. For the CDR3, the DNA is TGTGCCAGCAGCGGATCGGGACAGCGAGCAGATACGCAGTATTTT. Translation gives CASSGSGQRADTQYF. The gene calls are TRBV9 and TRBJ2-3; 7 bases are a match to TRBD1. CDR3 size: 15 residues. With 3 bases clipped from V and 4 bases from J, the junction kept 8 bases outside the gene matches. Germline V gene lookup returns CDR1 SGDLS and CDR2 YYNGEE. The whole variable domain, remainder taken from reference TRBV9 and TRBJ2-3, is DSGVTQTPKHLITATGQRVTLRCSPRSGDLSVYWYQQSLDQGLQFLIQYYNGEERAKGNILERFSAQQFPDLHSELNLSSLELGDSALYFCASSGSGQRADTQYFGPGTRLTVL.

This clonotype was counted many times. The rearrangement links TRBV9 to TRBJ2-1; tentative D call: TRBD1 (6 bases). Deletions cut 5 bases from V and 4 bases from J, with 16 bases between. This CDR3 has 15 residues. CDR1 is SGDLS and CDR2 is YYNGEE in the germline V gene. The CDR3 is CASRDTGHNYNEQFF. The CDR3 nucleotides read TGTGCCAGCAGAGATACGGGACATAATTACAATGAGCAGTTCTTC.

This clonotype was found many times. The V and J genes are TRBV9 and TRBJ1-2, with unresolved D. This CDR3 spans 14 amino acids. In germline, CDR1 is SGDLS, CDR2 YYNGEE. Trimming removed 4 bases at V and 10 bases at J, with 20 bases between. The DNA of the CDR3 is TGTGCCAGCAGCCCGTCGGCCCAGCCCCCCGACTACACCTTC. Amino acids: CASSPSAQPPDYTF.

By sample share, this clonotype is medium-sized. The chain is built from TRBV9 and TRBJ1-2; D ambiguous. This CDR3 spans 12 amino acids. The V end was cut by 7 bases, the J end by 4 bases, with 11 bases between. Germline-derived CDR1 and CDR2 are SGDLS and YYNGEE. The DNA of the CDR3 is TGTGCCAGCTTTACAGAGTCCTATGGCTACACCTTC. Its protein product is CASFTESYGYTF. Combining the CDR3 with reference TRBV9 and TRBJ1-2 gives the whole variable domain DSGVTQTPKHLITATGQRVTLRCSPRSGDLSVYWYQQSLDQGLQFLIQYYNGEERAKGNILERFSAQQFPDLHSELNLSSLELGDSALYFCASFTESYGYTFGSGTRLTVV.

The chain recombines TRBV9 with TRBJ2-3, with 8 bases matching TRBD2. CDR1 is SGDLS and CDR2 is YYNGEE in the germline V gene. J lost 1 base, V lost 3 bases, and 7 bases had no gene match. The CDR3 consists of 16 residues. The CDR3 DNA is TGTGCCAGCAGCGAAAATACGGGGGGGGGCACAGATACGCAGTATTTT. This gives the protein CASSENTGGGTDTQYF.

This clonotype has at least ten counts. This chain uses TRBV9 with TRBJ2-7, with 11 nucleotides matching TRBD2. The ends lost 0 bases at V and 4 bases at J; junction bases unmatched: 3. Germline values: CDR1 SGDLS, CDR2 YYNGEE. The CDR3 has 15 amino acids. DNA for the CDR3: TGTGCCAGCAGCGTAGGGACTAGCGGGCTGTACGAGCAGTACTTC. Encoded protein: CASSVGTSGLYEQYF.

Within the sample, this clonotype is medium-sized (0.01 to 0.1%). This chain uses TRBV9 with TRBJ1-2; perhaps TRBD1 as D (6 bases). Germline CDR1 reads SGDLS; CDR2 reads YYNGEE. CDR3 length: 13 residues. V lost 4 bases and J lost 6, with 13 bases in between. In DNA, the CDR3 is TGTGCCAGCAGCTCTCGACAGGTAGATGGCTACACCTTC. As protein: CASSSRQVDGYTF.

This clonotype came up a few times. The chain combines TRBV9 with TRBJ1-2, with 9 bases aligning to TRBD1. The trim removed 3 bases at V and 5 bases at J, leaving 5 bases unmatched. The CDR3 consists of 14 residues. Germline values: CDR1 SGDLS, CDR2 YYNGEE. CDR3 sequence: CASSESGTGYGYTF. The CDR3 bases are TGTGCCAGCAGCGAGAGCGGGACAGGGTATGGCTACACCTTC.